The sequence of this T cell receptor (beta chain) was determined in a study of T-cell memory formation after mild COVID-19. TCRdb reanalysed the 5' RACE reads using MiXCR and keeps one entry per CDR3 protein. The sample includes 150,000 to 200,000 distinct CDR3 sequences, approximately 12% of them seen just once. Study-level findings and limits: Clones that shrank (day 15 to 85) were balanced CD4/CD8, whereas later expanders leaned CD4+. Clones that contracted clustered mainly in CM and EM if CD4+ and in EMRA if CD8+. Within pre-infection memory, some responding clones were found, suggesting cross-reactive memory joined.

The sample holds a few counts of this clonotype. Its specificity is unknown. The source is a man aged 18 to 29 who had mild COVID-19 (a few samples of this study predate the infection). Cell type and time point are not known. Sequencing was performed on PBMCs or a T cell subset sorted from them (not recorded which).

The CDR3 region is CASSLRASSYNEQFF. In DNA form, the CDR3 reads TGTGCCAGCAGTTTAAGGGCTAGCTCCTACAATGAGCAGTTCTTC. V is TRBV12-3 or TRBV12-4 and J is TRBJ2-1; no clear D gene. V was clipped by 2 bases and J by 0 bases, with 8 bases between them. The CDR3 is 15 residues long.